The T cell receptor beta chain described here comes from a study of T cell repertoires in cytomegalovirus infection. Broader study findings: Carriers of CMV plus the relevant HLA were identified by cumulative public TCR beta family frequency.

TCRdb reanalysed the reads using MiXCR and keeps one entry per CDR3 protein. The table lists 900,000 to 950,000 distinct CDR3 sequences, roughly 31% of them singletons. Per the germline V gene, CDR1 is LNHDA and CDR2 is SQIVND (reference sequence). This CDR3 has 13 residues. Between the trimmed V and J ends, which lost 6 bases and 9 bases, there was a span of 12 bases. This clonotype was counted a single time. What it recognizes is unknown. The TCR originated in a human donor in good health (CMV status not recorded). Some clones in this sample may be carry-over from other donors' samples. The rearrangement uses TRBV19 and TRBJ1-6, with D possibly TRBD1 on 6 matching bases. This material consisted of cultured CD8+ T cells from PBMCs, taken from culture after CMV antigen stimulation. For the CDR3, the DNA is TGTGCCAGTAGCTGGACAGTGGGTTCACCCCTCCACTTT. Encoded protein: CASSWTVGSPLHF. Full variable domain (outside the CDR3, taken from reference TRBV19 and TRBJ1-6): DGGITQSPKYLFRKEGQNVTLSCEQNLNHDAMYWYRQDPGQGLRLIYYSQIVNDFQKGDIAEGYSVSREKKESFPLTVTSAQKNPTAFYLCASSWTVGSPLHFGNGTRLTVT.